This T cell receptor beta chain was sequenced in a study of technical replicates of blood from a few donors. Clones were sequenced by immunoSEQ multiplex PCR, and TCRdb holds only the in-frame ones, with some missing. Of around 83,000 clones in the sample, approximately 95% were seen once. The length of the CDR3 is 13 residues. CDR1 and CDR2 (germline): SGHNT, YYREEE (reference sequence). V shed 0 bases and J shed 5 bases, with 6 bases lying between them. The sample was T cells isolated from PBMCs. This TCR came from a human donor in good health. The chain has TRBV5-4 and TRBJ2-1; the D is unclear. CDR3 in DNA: TGTGCCAGCAGCTTGGGACTTAACAATGAGCAGTTCTTC. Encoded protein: CASSLGLNNEQFF. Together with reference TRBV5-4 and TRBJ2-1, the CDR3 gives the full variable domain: ETGVTQSPTHLIKTRGQQVTLRCSSQSGHNTVSWYQQALGQGPQFIFQYYREEENGRGNFPPRFSGLQFPNYSSELNVNALELDDSALYLCASSLGLNNEQFFGPGTRLTVL.